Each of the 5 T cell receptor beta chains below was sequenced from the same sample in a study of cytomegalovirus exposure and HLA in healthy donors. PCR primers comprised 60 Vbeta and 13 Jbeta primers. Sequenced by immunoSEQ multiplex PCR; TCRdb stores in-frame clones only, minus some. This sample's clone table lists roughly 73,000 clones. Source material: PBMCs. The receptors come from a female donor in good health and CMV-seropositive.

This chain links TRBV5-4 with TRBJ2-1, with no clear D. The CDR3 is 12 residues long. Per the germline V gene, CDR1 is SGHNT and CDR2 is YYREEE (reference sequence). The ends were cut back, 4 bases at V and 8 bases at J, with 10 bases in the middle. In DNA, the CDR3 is TGTGCCAGCAGCCTCCAACGGGATGAGCAGTTCTTC. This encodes CASSLQRDEQFF.

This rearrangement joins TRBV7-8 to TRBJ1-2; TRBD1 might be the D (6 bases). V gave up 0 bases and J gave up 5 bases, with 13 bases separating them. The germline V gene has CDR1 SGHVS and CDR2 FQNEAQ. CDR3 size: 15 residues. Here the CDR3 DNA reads TGTGCCAGCAGCTTAGCGTCGGGACAAGGGTATGGCTACACCTTC. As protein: CASSLASGQGYGYTF.

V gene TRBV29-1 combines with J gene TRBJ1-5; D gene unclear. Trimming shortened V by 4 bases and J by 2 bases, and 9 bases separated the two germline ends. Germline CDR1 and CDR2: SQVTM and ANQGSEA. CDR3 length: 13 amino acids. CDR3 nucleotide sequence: TGCAGCGTTGGAGCCGGGGGCAATCAGCCCCAGCATTTT. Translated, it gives CSVGAGGNQPQHF.

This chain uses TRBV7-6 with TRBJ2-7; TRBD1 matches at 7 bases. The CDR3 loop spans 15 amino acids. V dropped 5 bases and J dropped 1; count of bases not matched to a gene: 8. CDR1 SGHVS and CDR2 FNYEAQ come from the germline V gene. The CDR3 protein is CASSTQNRGSYEQYF. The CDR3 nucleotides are TGTGCCAGCAGCACCCAAAACAGGGGATCCTACGAGCAGTACTTC.

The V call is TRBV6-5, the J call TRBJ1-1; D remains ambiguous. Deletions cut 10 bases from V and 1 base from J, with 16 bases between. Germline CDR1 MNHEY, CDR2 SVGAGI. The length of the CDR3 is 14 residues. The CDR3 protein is CATSDFSRNTEAFF. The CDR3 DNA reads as TGTGCCACTAGTGATTTTTCGAGGAACACTGAAGCTTTCTTT.